This TCR beta chain was identified in a study of CD8+ T cells in alopecia areata. Study as a whole: Treated patients were given oral tofacitinib, which was dosed at 5 to 10 mg twice daily.

Treatment indicated: oral pan-JAK inhibitor, 5-10 mg twice daily. Peripheral blood, together with lesional scalp punch biopsies, was collected from alopecia areata patients. RNA was isolated and reverse transcribed to cDNA, the sequencing template. Using immunoSEQ multiplex PCR, the repertoire was profiled, and TCRdb retains in-frame clones only, with some absent. The sample shows roughly 210,000 clones, around two fifths of them seen only once. Between the trimmed V and J ends, which lost 6 bases and 5 bases, there was a span of 11 bases. Germline V gene lookup returns CDR1 LNHNV and CDR2 YYDKDF (reference sequence). The CDR3 covers 12 residues.

The sample was CD4+ T cells sorted from blood, taken at approximately week 36, from a patient treated with tofacitinib. The source is a human donor with alopecia areata. The gene calls are TRBV15 and TRBJ2-7; no clear D. The CDR3 sequence: CATSPRHHEQYF. Here the CDR3 DNA reads TGTGCCACCAGTCCGAGGCACCACGAGCAGTACTTC.